Described below is a single TCR beta chain sequence and its context. What it binds is not known. With 60 Vbeta and 13 Jbeta primers, the PCR was carried out. Data came from immunoSEQ multiplex PCR; TCRdb stores just in-frame clones and leaves some out. The sample lists 110,000 to 150,000 clones, around three quarters seen once, with approximately 2% in the top ten. Per the germline V gene, CDR1 is MNHNS and CDR2 is SASEGT. V shed 8 bases and J shed 11 bases, with 19 bases lying between them. The CDR3 totals 14 residues. The sample belongs to a study of cytomegalovirus exposure and HLA in healthy donors. Study findings and constraints: Most TCR sequences were seen very rarely across donors, but some public TCRs occurred in many.

The V gene is TRBV6-1, the J gene TRBJ1-6, with D possibly being TRBD1 (5 bases). The TCR was taken from a man aged 40-50 years in good health and CMV-seronegative. Material for sequencing was PBMCs. CDR3 sequence (DNA): TGTGCCAGCGCGTTGGACAACCCCTGGACACCCCTCCACTTT. Translated, it gives CASALDNPWTPLHF.